This TCR beta chain was sequenced in a study of regulatory T cells in long-lasting Graves disease. iRepertoire HTBI primers and Arm-PCR of CDR3 regions built TCR beta libraries. TCRdb recomputed calls from the multiplex PCR reads with MiXCR, one row per CDR3 protein. Of about 400,000 distinct CDR3 sequences listed, less than 25% are singletons. To note about this clonotype: Its cognate antigen is unknown.

Findings of the study overall: Persistent cases favored TRBV28, TRBJ1-2 and TRBJ2-5.

Time point reported: persistent/refractory GD, antithyroid drugs over 5 years with positive TRAb. Generation of the TCR library employed RNA extracted from PBMCs. The CDR3 has 17 amino acids. The germline V gene has CDR1 MNHEY and CDR2 SVGEGT. The V gene lost 5 bases and the J gene lost 4 bases, with 24 bases spanning the gap. This specimen was peripheral blood mononuclear cells (PBMCs), taken when the disease was refractory, from a patient treated with antithyroid drugs. The sequence was collected from a female donor with Graves disease. J is TRBJ2-7 and V is TRBV6-2 or TRBV6-3; perhaps D is TRBD1 or TRBD2 (5 bases each). The DNA for the CDR3 is TGTGCCAGCAGTGAGAGGGCCAGACATTCCCAGGGTTACGAGCAGTACTTC. As protein: CASSERARHSQGYEQYF.